This TCR beta chain is drawn from a study of cytomegalovirus exposure and HLA in healthy donors. Study results and limitations: Later analysis suggested most CMV-associated TCR beta chains were HLA-restricted.

Primers included in the PCR were 60 Vbeta and 13 Jbeta primers. Method: immunoSEQ multiplex PCR; TCRdb's copy keeps in-frame clones and lacks some. Found here are 150,000 or so clones, more than 60% of them singletons; the top ten hold around 3.6%. This clone has a single count. The target antigen is unknown. Germline CDR1 and CDR2: ENHRY and SYGVKD. The CDR3 spans 14 residues. V shed 4 bases and J shed 5 bases, with 14 bases lying between them. The receptor was isolated from a woman aged 40 to 50 in good health and CMV-seronegative. The sample was PBMCs. The chain couples TRBV10-3 to TRBJ2-5; a weak D match, TRBD1 (6 bases). The CDR3 sequence: CAISAGTLEETQYF. Written as DNA, the CDR3 is TGTGCCATCAGTGCGGGGACATTAGAGGAGACCCAGTACTTC.